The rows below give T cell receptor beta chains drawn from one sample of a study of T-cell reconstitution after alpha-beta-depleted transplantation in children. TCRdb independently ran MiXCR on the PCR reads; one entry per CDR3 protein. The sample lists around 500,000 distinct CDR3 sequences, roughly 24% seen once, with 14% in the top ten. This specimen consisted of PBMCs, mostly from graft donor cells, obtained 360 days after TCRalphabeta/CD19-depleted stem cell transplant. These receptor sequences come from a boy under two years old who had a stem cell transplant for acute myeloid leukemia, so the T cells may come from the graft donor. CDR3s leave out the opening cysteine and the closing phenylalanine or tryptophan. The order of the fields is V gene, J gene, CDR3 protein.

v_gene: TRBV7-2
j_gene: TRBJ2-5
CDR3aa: ASSLTPSGSQETQY

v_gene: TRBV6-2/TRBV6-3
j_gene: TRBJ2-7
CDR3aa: ASSYGAAGEQY

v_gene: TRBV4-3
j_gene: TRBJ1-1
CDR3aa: ASSQDQRRVQNTEAF

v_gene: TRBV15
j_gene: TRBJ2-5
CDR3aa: ATSKRETQY

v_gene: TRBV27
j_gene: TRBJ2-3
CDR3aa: ASSLSRDRAFTDTQY

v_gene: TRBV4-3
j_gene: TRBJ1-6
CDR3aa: ASSQDDRQIHNSPLH

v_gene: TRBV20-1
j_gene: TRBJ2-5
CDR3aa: SAREGFQETQY

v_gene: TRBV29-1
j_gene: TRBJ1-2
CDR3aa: SVGGNNYGYT

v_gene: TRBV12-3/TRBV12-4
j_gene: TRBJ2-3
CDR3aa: ASSLAGALTDTQY

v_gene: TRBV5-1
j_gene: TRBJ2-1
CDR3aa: ASRKAGGLSYNEQF

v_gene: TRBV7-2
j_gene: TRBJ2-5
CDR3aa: ASGKRRGSPETQY

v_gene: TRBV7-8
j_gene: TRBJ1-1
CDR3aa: ASRSPGTVSEAF

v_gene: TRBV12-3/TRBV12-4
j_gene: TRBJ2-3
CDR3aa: ASSHSGGRTDTQY

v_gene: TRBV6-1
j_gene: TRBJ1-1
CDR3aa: ASRLGQQEAF

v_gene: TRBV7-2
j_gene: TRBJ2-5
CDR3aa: ASSLGQLRETQY

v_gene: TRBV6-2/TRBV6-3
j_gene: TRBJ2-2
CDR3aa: ASGRGSPTGELF

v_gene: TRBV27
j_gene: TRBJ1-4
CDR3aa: ASRGQGYEKLF

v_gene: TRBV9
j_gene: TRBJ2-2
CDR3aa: ASSVGTASNTGELF

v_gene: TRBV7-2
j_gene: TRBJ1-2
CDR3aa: ASSLVRQGPGYT

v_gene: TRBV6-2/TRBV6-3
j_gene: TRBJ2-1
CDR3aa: ASSRRSIQRYYNEQF

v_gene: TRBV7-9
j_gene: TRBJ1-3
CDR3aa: ASSFRRGQADTIY

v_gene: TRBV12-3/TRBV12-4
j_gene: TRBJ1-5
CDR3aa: ASSFTENSNQPQH

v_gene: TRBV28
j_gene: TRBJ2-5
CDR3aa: ASSRQGAGKTQY

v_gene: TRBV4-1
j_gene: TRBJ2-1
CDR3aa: ASSFRQGNHEQF

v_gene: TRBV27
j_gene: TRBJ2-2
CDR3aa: ASSLIRPGELF

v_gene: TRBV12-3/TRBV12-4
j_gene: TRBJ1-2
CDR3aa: ASSLAGDGYT

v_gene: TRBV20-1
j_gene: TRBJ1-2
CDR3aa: SARLTGTGRGYT

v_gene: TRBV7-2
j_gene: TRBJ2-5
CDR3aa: ASSLDPPGATQY